Only a few counts were recorded for the clone carrying this T cell receptor (beta chain). Its antigen is unidentified. This sample stems from a study of T cells after posttransplantation cyclophosphamide. Study outcomes and limitations: TRB clonality was highly associated with recipient CMV seropositivity and reactivation. Tissue-infiltrating T cells from skin or gut overlapped little with blood T cells.

V lost 4 bases and J lost 14; bases outside the gene matches: 7. The CDR3 runs to 11 residues. The germline V gene has CDR1 MNHNY and CDR2 SVGAGI (reference sequence). Method: immunoSEQ multiplex PCR; TCRdb's copy keeps in-frame clones and lacks some. The data hold 13,000 to 15,000 clones, with around four fifths observed a single time. This receptor was obtained from a man aged 45-60 years. Sequenced sample: memory CD4+ T cells sorted from PBMCs. This rearrangement joins TRBV6-6 to TRBJ1-1; TRBD1 aligns across 7 bases. CDR3 DNA sequence: TGTGCCAGCAGTTTTGGGACAGAGTGGTTCTTT. It is translated as CASSFGTEWFF.